These 25 T cell receptor beta chains were all obtained from the same sample, sequenced in a study of identical twins. TCRdb ran MiXCR on the 5' RACE reads and lists one entry per CDR3 protein. In the table there are some 500,000 distinct CDR3 sequences, 7.5% to 10% of which are singletons. These data were likewise used in another study, on yellow fever vaccine responses in identical twins.

Material: PBMCs. Receptor source: a young woman in good health.

This chain connects TRBV6-6 to TRBJ2-1, with TRBD2 matching over 8 bases. The CDR3 has 11 amino acids. The ends lost 8 bases at V and 15 bases at J; junction bases unmatched: 9. The V gene's germline CDR1 is MNHNY and CDR2 SVGAGI (reference sequence). Here the CDR3 reads CASGLSGAAFF. The CDR3 DNA follows: TGTGCCAGCGGGCTTAGCGGGGCTGCGTTCTTC.

This clonotype was counted a few times. This chain connects TRBV29-1 to TRBJ2-3; D remains unclear. The CDR3 loop spans 12 amino acids. V was cut by 8 bases and J by 2 bases, with 11 bases left in between. Germline lookup yields CDR1 SQVTM and CDR2 ANQGSEA. CDR3 residues: CSCWTSTDTQYF. The DNA for the CDR3 is TGCAGCTGTTGGACCTCCACAGATACGCAGTATTTT.

The chain couples TRBV21-1 to TRBJ2-7. TRBV21-1 is labeled a pseudogene. The CDR3 spans 9 residues. This CDR3 is CASSKKGNF. In DNA, the CDR3 is TGTGCCAGCAGCAAAAAAGGGAACTTC.

This rearrangement joins TRBV5-6 to TRBJ2-3, with D tentatively TRBD1 (6 bases). CDR3 size: 12 residues. Trimming shortened V by 4 bases and J by 9 bases, and 12 bases separated the two germline ends. The germline gives CDR1 SGHDT, CDR2 YYEEEE. The CDR3: CASSGDRRTQYF. The CDR3 DNA is TGTGCCAGCAGCGGAGACAGGCGGACGCAGTATTTT.

This clonotype was seen a few times. This chain links TRBV20-1 with TRBJ2-5; 12 bases are shared with TRBD2. Germline lookup yields CDR1 DFQATT and CDR2 SNEGSKA (reference sequence). The CDR3 length is 15 residues. Trimming removed 5 bases from V and 5 bases from J; junction bases left unmatched: 9. CDR3 loop: CSAPTSGGVVETQYF. CDR3 DNA sequence: TGCAGTGCTCCGACTAGCGGGGGTGTCGTGGAGACCCAGTACTTC.

This clonotype has just a few counts. J is TRBJ2-7 and V is TRBV3-1; tentatively, D is TRBD1 or TRBD2 (5 bases each). Trimming removed 0 bases from V and 2 bases from J, with 14 bases in between. The CDR3 runs 16 residues. Germline V lookup: CDR1 LGHDT, CDR2 YNNKEL (reference sequence). The CDR3 region is CASSQDLGPGTYEQYF. The CDR3 nucleotides are TGTGCCAGCAGCCAAGATCTGGGACCGGGAACCTACGAGCAGTACTTC.

This clonotype was observed many times. The chain couples TRBV27 to TRBJ2-6, with a tentative D call TRBD1 (5 bases). Per the germline V gene, CDR1 is MNHEY and CDR2 is SMNVEV (reference sequence). The CDR3 is 15 amino acids. The V gene lost 4 bases and the J gene lost 0 bases, with 7 bases spanning the gap. This chain's CDR3 is CASSSGFSGANVLTF. CDR3 DNA sequence: TGTGCCAGCAGTTCAGGGTTCTCTGGGGCCAACGTCCTGACTTTC.

The sample holds many counts of this clonotype. This chain joins TRBV5-1 and TRBJ1-5; D may be TRBD1 (6 bases). Germline loops: CDR1 SGHRS, CDR2 YFSETQ. The V end lost 4 bases, the J end lost 4 bases, and 12 bases lay between the germline ends. The CDR3 has 14 amino acids. The CDR3 here is CASSPDSPNQPQHF. The CDR3 coding sequence is TGCGCCAGCAGCCCGGACAGCCCAAATCAGCCCCAGCATTTT.

In its sample, this clonotype was seen a few times. This chain joins TRBV20-1 and TRBJ2-1; D is perhaps TRBD2 (6 bases). The CDR3 is made up of 15 amino acids. The germline CDR1 and CDR2 sequences are DFQATT and SNEGSKA (reference sequence). The V end lost 6 bases, the J end lost 0 bases, and 15 bases lay between the germline ends. The CDR3 is CSAGGLSRSYNEQFF. Written as DNA, the CDR3 is TGCAGTGCGGGAGGTTTATCCCGCTCCTACAATGAGCAGTTCTTC.

The chain combines TRBV4-2 with TRBJ2-7; 12 nucleotides agree with TRBD2. Trimming took 4 bases from V and 3 from J; bases not matched to a gene: 10. Germline loops: CDR1 LGHNA, CDR2 YNFKEQ. This CDR3 contains 17 residues. CDR3 sequence reads: CASSPELAGGFHYEQYF. CDR3 bases: TGTGCCAGCAGCCCAGAACTAGCGGGAGGCTTCCACTACGAGCAGTACTTC.

Only a few counts were recorded for this clonotype. The gene calls are TRBV12-3 or TRBV12-4 and TRBJ2-5, with a weak D call TRBD2 (6 bases). V was clipped by 7 bases and J by 5 bases, with 17 bases between them. The CDR3 has 14 residues. The CDR3 sequence is CASTRGGVWETQYF. In nucleotides, the CDR3 is TGTGCCAGCACCCGAGGAGGGGTCTGGGAGACCCAGTACTTC.

CDR3 nucleotide sequence: TGTGCCAGCAGCTCCCTGGGAGGGACTGAAGCTTTCTTT. Amino acids: CASSSLGGTEAFF. This chain uses TRBV7-2 with TRBJ1-1; D is uncertain. The CDR3 length is 13 residues. The germline CDR1 and CDR2 sequences are SGHTA and FQGNSA. Trimming removed 4 bases from V and 5 bases from J, with 11 bases in between.

This clonotype was picked up many times. The chain carries TRBV10-3 and TRBJ1-5; 9 positions agree with TRBD1. Germline CDR1 ENHRY, CDR2 SYGVKD. With V trimmed by 10 bases and J by 7 bases, 5 bases remained unmatched. The CDR3 loop spans 12 amino acids. CDR3 protein: CATGTGSQPQHF. The DNA for the CDR3 is TGTGCCACCGGGACAGGGAGCCAGCCCCAGCATTTT.

This clonotype has a count of ten or more. This rearrangement joins TRBV19 to TRBJ2-3; D unresolved. V was clipped by 3 bases and J by 4 bases, with 8 bases between them. The germline V gene has CDR1 LNHDA and CDR2 SQIVND (reference sequence). The CDR3 length is 13 residues. This chain's CDR3 is CASSMQASDTQYF. CDR3 DNA: TGTGCCAGTAGTATGCAAGCCTCAGATACGCAGTATTTT.

This clonotype was picked up a small number of times. The chain joins TRBV27 to TRBJ2-7; 7 nucleotides line up with TRBD2. Germline values: CDR1 MNHEY, CDR2 SMNVEV (reference sequence). V shed 2 bases, J shed 4 bases, and the junction held 2 bases outside the gene matches. This CDR3 spans 13 amino acids. CDR3: CASSLSGKYEQYF. The DNA for the CDR3 is TGTGCCAGCAGTTTAAGCGGGAAATACGAGCAGTACTTC.

With respect to this clonotype: Given a much more abundant clone one base away, this may be a read error. J is TRBJ2-1 and V is TRBV10-3; TRBD1 matches 7 bases. The CDR3 spans 17 residues. The V gene end was trimmed by 4 bases and the J gene end by 3 bases; junction bases not matched to a gene: 12. Germline assignment: CDR1 ENHRY and CDR2 SYGVKD. In DNA form, the CDR3 reads TGTGCCATCAGTGGACAGGGAGAGAAGGGAGACTACAATGAGCAGTTCTTC. As protein: CAISGQGEKGDYNEQFF.

The V and J genes are TRBV4-2 and TRBJ2-6; perhaps TRBD1 as D (5 bases). V lost 2 bases to trimming and J lost 1 base, with 12 bases between them. The CDR3 has 17 residues. Germline values: CDR1 LGHNA, CDR2 YNFKEQ. The CDR3 region is CASSQLNPGSGANVLTF. The CDR3 DNA reads TGTGCCAGCAGCCAATTAAACCCAGGGTCTGGGGCCAACGTCCTGACTTTC.

This clonotype was seen a few times. At one of its ends the junction is not consistent with the germline gene, which may arise from a read error. The chain carries TRBV4-1 and TRBJ2-7; TRBD2 aligns across 9 bases. Germline V CDR1 and CDR2: MGHRA, YSYEKL. The CDR3 totals 14 residues. This CDR3 is CASSQVAGVPTGDF. The CDR3 nucleotides read TGCGCCAGCAGCCAAGTAGCGGGGGTACCTACGGGGGACTTC.

This clonotype was observed at least ten times. The genes are TRBV6-1 and TRBJ2-7; the match to TRBD2 covers 10 bases. J was trimmed by 1 base and V by 2 bases; bases with no gene match: 5. CDR1 MNHNS and CDR2 SASEGT come from the germline V gene. The CDR3 is made up of 16 amino acids. The CDR3 loop reads CASSELAGALSYEQYF. The DNA for the CDR3 is TGTGCCAGCAGTGAACTAGCGGGAGCACTATCCTACGAGCAGTACTTC.

The sample holds a few counts of this clonotype. CDR3 sequence reads: CATSDRKGLAGGYNEQFF. The CDR3 bases are TGTGCCACCAGTGATCGAAAAGGACTAGCGGGAGGCTACAATGAGCAGTTCTTC. The chain carries TRBV24-1 and TRBJ2-1; the match to TRBD2 covers 14 bases. This CDR3 is built from 18 residues. The germline V gene has CDR1 KGHDR and CDR2 SFDVKD. The V and J ends lost 3 bases and 3 bases, in that order; junction bases with no gene match: 6.

The table lists this clonotype with a few counts. V usage is TRBV20-1 and J usage is TRBJ2-3, with TRBD2 matching 16 bases. Germline loops: CDR1 DFQATT, CDR2 SNEGSKA (reference sequence). After removal of 2 bases from V and 5 bases from J, the junction contained 4 bases not matched to a gene. This CDR3 region has 16 residues. The chain's CDR3 is CSARSGLAGGKDTQYF. The DNA of the CDR3 is TGCAGTGCTAGATCGGGACTAGCGGGGGGGAAAGATACGCAGTATTTT.

In this sample, this clonotype turned up many times. The chain uses TRBV7-9 and TRBJ2-7; TRBD1 aligns across 9 bases. Unmatched junction bases numbered 6, after V lost 6 bases and J lost 0 bases. CDR1 and CDR2 from the germline V gene are SEHNR and FQNEAQ (reference sequence). The CDR3 has 15 amino acids. CDR3 DNA: TGTGCCAGCAGTCTGGACAGGGGACTCTCCTACGAGCAGTACTTC. The encoded protein is CASSLDRGLSYEQYF.

This clonotype was recorded many times. J is TRBJ2-1 and V is TRBV4-3; 12 bases map to TRBD2. The V gene's germline CDR1 is LGHNA and CDR2 YSLEER. The V and J ends lost 4 bases and 7 bases, in that order; junction bases with no gene match: 5. This CDR3 region has 15 residues. The CDR3 sequence is CASSRGLAGENEQFF. DNA for the CDR3: TGCGCCAGCAGCCGGGGACTAGCGGGTGAGAATGAGCAGTTCTTC.

This clonotype came up many times. The chain employs TRBV29-1 and TRBJ2-2, with D perhaps matching TRBD2 (5 bases). The CDR3 extends over 13 amino acids. Looked up from germline, CDR1 is SQVTM and CDR2 is ANQGSEA. Trimming took off 6 bases at V and 2 bases at J, with 10 bases between the two ends. In nucleotides, the CDR3 is TGCAGCGTCCGGGATCTCAACACCGGGGAGCTGTTTTTT. Residues: CSVRDLNTGELFF.

The chain joins TRBV28 to TRBJ2-2; D ambiguous. This CDR3 has 14 residues. From germline, CDR1 is MDHEN and CDR2 SYDVKM. The germline V and J ends were trimmed by 1 base and 4 bases, with 7 bases remaining between them. CDR3 bases: TGTGCCAGCAGTTTATTAAAGGGCACCGGGGAGCTGTTTTTT. Protein sequence: CASSLLKGTGELFF.